One and the same sample provided the 24 T cell receptor beta chains below, sequenced in a study of T cell repertoires in cytomegalovirus infection. Each CDR3 protein is one row after TCRdb ran MiXCR on the reads. The data show about 920,000 distinct CDR3 sequences, approximately 31% seen once. The antigens these receptors bind are not known. This specimen was cultured CD8+ T cells from PBMCs, taken from culture after CMV antigen stimulation. The receptor set was obtained from a human donor in good health (CMV status not recorded). Some clones in this sample may be carry-over from other donors' samples.

This clonotype was seen ten or more times. The genes are TRBV7-2 and TRBJ2-5; 14 nucleotides agree with TRBD2. Germline loops: CDR1 SGHTA, CDR2 FQGNSA. V trimming: 5 bases; J trimming: 9 bases; junction bases outside the gene matches: 5. This CDR3 is 14 amino acids long. CDR3 amino acids: CASSRLAGGPSQYF. CDR3 coding DNA: TGTGCCAGCAGCAGACTAGCGGGGGGGCCTTCCCAGTACTTC. The variable domain in full, completed from reference TRBV7-2 and TRBJ2-5, reads GAGVSQSPSNKVTEKGKDVELRCDPISGHTALYWYRQSLGQGLEFLIYFQGNSAPDKSGLPSDRFSAERTGGSVSTLTIQRTQQEDSAVYLCASSRLAGGPSQYFGPGTRLLVL.

There are many counts of this clonotype. V and J are TRBV7-6 and TRBJ2-7, with a tentative D call TRBD2 (6 bases). CDR1 and CDR2 from the germline V gene are SGHVS and FNYEAQ. The V end lost 6 bases, the J end lost 4 bases, and 10 bases lay between the germline ends. The CDR3 spans 12 residues. CDR3 sequence (DNA): TGTGCCAGCAGTCAACGGGGGTACGAGCAGTACTTC. It codes for CASSQRGYEQYF.

The chain joins TRBV12-3 or TRBV12-4 to TRBJ2-4; tentatively, D is TRBD1 or TRBD2 (5 bases each). Trimming stripped 2 bases from V and 0 bases from J, with 11 bases between. The CDR3 has 16 residues. As DNA, the CDR3 is TGTGCCAGCAGTTTACCGGGGACGGTAGCCAAAAACATTCAGTACTTC. Translating gives CASSLPGTVAKNIQYF.

The V call is TRBV28, the J call TRBJ1-5, with 8 bases that match TRBD1. Germline assignment: CDR1 MDHEN and CDR2 SYDVKM. There are 14 residues in the CDR3. Trimming took 5 bases from V and 6 from J; bases not matched to a gene: 6. In DNA form, the CDR3 reads TGTGCCAGCAGTACGGACAGGGCGGCTCAGCCCCAGCATTTT. This gives the protein CASSTDRAAQPQHF.

The V gene is TRBV20-1, the J gene TRBJ2-2; perhaps TRBD1 as D (5 bases). The germline V and J ends were trimmed by 3 bases and 7 bases, with 15 bases remaining between them. Germline lookup yields CDR1 DFQATT and CDR2 SNEGSKA (reference sequence). The CDR3 runs 14 residues. CDR3 DNA sequence: TGCAGTGCTAGCCGATCAGGGTCGGGCGGGGAGCTGTTTTTT. It is translated as CSASRSGSGGELFF.

The chain is built from TRBV5-6 and TRBJ2-3; 11 bases agree with TRBD1. The CDR3 consists of 17 residues. The germline V gene has CDR1 SGHDT and CDR2 YYEEEE. The J segment lost 2 bases and the V segment lost 4 bases, leaving 9 bases of the junction unmatched. The CDR3 region has the DNA TGTGCCAGCAGCCCCGCCGGGACAGGGGGTTTCACAGATACGCAGTATTTT. This encodes CASSPAGTGGFTDTQYF.

The chain uses TRBV28 and TRBJ1-4; D not certain. Germline V gives CDR1 MDHEN, CDR2 SYDVKM. Trimming shortened V by 6 bases and J by 7 bases, and 15 bases separated the two germline ends. The CDR3 runs to 14 residues. CDR3 region: CASSVTNLGEKLFF. CDR3 DNA: TGTGCCAGCAGCGTTACGAACTTGGGTGAAAAACTGTTTTTT.

This clonotype was seen more than once but under ten times. V is TRBV4-1 and J is TRBJ2-3; 11 nucleotides line up with TRBD2. After removal of 8 bases from V and 4 bases from J, the junction contained 5 bases not matched to a gene. Germline V gene sequence: CDR1 MGHRA, CDR2 YSYEKL. The CDR3 has 14 residues. The CDR3 loop reads CASGFSGGADTQYF. CDR3 coding DNA: TGCGCCAGCGGATTTAGCGGGGGGGCAGATACGCAGTATTTT.

The J gene is TRBJ2-1, the V gene TRBV7-8; 14 bases agree with TRBD2. The length of the CDR3 is 16 residues. CDR1 and CDR2 (germline): SGHVS, FQNEAQ. V shed 5 bases and J 3 bases; nucleotides not matched to a gene: 3. The DNA of the CDR3 is TGTGCCAGCAGCGGACTAGCGGGGGGAGTCTACAATGAGCAGTTCTTC. Translation gives CASSGLAGGVYNEQFF.

The chain uses TRBV5-6 and TRBJ1-1; TRBD1 aligns across 8 bases. V lost 9 bases and J lost 1; bases outside the gene matches: 5. The germline V gene encodes CDR1 SGHDT and CDR2 YYEEEE. This CDR3 has 13 residues. CDR3 protein: CATQGAPNTEAFF. In DNA form, the CDR3 reads TGTGCCACGCAGGGGGCGCCGAACACTGAAGCTTTCTTT.

This clonotype was counted between two and nine times. The chain combines TRBV11-1 with TRBJ2-5, with no clear D. Trimming took off 1 base at V and 5 bases at J, with 11 bases between the two ends. In germline, CDR1 is SGHAT, CDR2 FQDESV (reference sequence). The CDR3 runs to 14 residues. CDR3 DNA sequence: TGTGCCAGCAGCTTAGTTCTTGGAATGGAGACCCAGTACTTC. Protein product: CASSLVLGMETQYF.

The J gene is TRBJ1-3, the V gene TRBV9; the D gene is possibly TRBD1 (6 bases). This CDR3 is 15 amino acids long. Germline CDR1 reads SGDLS; CDR2 reads YYNGEE. V was trimmed by 0 bases and J by 1 base, leaving 8 bases between them. DNA for the CDR3: TGTGCCAGCAGCGTAGCAGGGGCTTCTGGAAACACCATATATTTT. This codes for CASSVAGASGNTIYF.

J is TRBJ2-1 and V is TRBV20-1, with 12 bases aligning to TRBD2. CDR1 is DFQATT and CDR2 is SNEGSKA in the germline V gene (reference sequence). Losses at the gene ends were 1 base for V and 9 bases for J; bases not matched to a gene: 22. CDR3 length: 20 amino acids. The CDR3 coding sequence is TGCAGTGCTAGAGTTCCCTCCACTAGCGGGGGGCAACTAAATCGCGTTGAGCAGTTCTTC. Translating gives CSARVPSTSGGQLNRVEQFF.

The chain uses TRBV20-1 and TRBJ2-5, with 7 bases aligning to TRBD1. In germline, CDR1 is DFQATT, CDR2 SNEGSKA (reference sequence). J gave up 2 bases and V 4 bases, and 16 bases lay outside the gene matches. The CDR3 extends over 17 amino acids. The CDR3 DNA reads as TGCAGTGCTAACGTTCCCTACCGTGGACAGGAACAAGAGACCCAGTACTTC. This sequence encodes CSANVPYRGQEQETQYF.

As DNA, the CDR3 is TGTGCCAGCCTGAGCGGGGGCTCCTACAATGAGCAGTTCTTC. This sequence encodes CASLSGGSYNEQFF. The chain recombines TRBV28 with TRBJ2-1; 8 nucleotides match TRBD2. With V trimmed by 8 bases and J by 0 bases, 3 bases remained unmatched. The CDR3 has 14 amino acids. Germline CDR1 reads MDHEN; CDR2 reads SYDVKM.

The genes are TRBV27 and TRBJ2-3; TRBD2 matches 7 bases. The length of the CDR3 is 14 residues. CDR1 and CDR2 from the germline V gene are MNHEY and SMNVEV (reference sequence). V lost 5 bases to trimming and J lost 3 bases; unmatched junction nucleotides: 5. DNA of the CDR3: TGTGCCAGCAGTACCCAGCGGGAAACAGATACGCAGTATTTT. It codes for CASSTQRETDTQYF.

V and J are TRBV12-3 or TRBV12-4 and TRBJ2-3; D possibly corresponds to TRBD1 (6 bases). V shed 9 bases and J shed 2 bases, with 12 bases lying between them. The CDR3 extends over 13 amino acids. CDR3 sequence reads: CASATGFTDTQYF. CDR3 sequence (DNA): TGTGCCAGTGCGACAGGATTCACAGATACGCAGTATTTT.

CDR3 nucleotides: TGTGCCAGCAGCCACCCTCCAAGACAGGTGAGCTCCTACGAGCAGTACTTC. Translating it yields CASSHPPRQVSSYEQYF. This chain uses TRBV7-9 with TRBJ2-7; a weak D match, TRBD1 (6 bases). V was shortened by 5 bases and J by 0 bases, with 20 bases between the two germline ends. Germline CDR1 is SEHNR and CDR2 is FQNEAQ (reference sequence). The CDR3 is made up of 17 amino acids.

This clonotype has more than one count but fewer than ten. The gene calls are TRBV7-6 and TRBJ1-6; D remains ambiguous. CDR3 length: 15 residues. Trimming took off 1 base at V and 8 bases at J, with 12 bases between the two ends. In germline, CDR1 is SGHVS, CDR2 FNYEAQ. The DNA of the CDR3 is TGTGCCAGCAGCTTAGGGCGGCAGTTTCATTCACCCCTCCACTTT. Its translation is CASSLGRQFHSPLHF.

This clonotype was observed at least ten times. The chain has TRBV7-2 and TRBJ1-1, with D tentatively TRBD1 (6 bases). Germline assignment: CDR1 SGHTA and CDR2 FQGNSA. V was pared by 1 base and J by 1 base, with 13 bases between. This CDR3 comprises 16 residues. CDR3 amino acids: CASSLDVGAANTEAFF. The CDR3 region has the DNA TGTGCCAGCAGCTTAGATGTGGGGGCGGCGAACACTGAAGCTTTCTTT.

This clonotype was detected a few times. The rearrangement links TRBV5-1 to TRBJ2-6; D is unclear. CDR3 length: 17 residues. V dropped 2 bases and J dropped 1 base, with 13 bases sitting between them. CDR1 is SGHRS and CDR2 is YFSETQ in the germline V gene. CDR3 amino acids: CASSFRQVFSGANVLTF. CDR3 in DNA: TGCGCCAGCAGCTTTCGGCAGGTTTTTTCTGGGGCCAACGTCCTGACTTTC.

The chain combines TRBV5-1 with TRBJ2-5; D ambiguous. This CDR3 comprises 13 residues. Germline CDR1 reads SGHRS; CDR2 reads YFSETQ. V was cut by 5 bases and J by 4 bases, with 12 bases left in between. CDR3 protein: CASRYTIPETQYF. As DNA, the CDR3 is TGCGCCAGCAGATACACGATTCCAGAGACCCAGTACTTC.

This clonotype was seen a few times. The CDR3 DNA is TGTGCCAGCAGTGAGGGAGGGTCGAACACTGAAGCTTTCTTT. It codes for CASSEGGSNTEAFF. The chain couples TRBV25-1 to TRBJ1-1; D gene unclear. Germline V lookup: CDR1 MGHDK, CDR2 SYGVNS. There are 14 residues in the CDR3. With 3 bases removed from V and 1 base from J, the gap between germline ends came to 9 bases.

The chain carries TRBV6-4 and TRBJ2-1, with D perhaps assigned TRBD1 or TRBD2 (5 bases each). The CDR3 consists of 13 residues. V was trimmed by 6 bases and J by 8 bases, leaving 14 bases between them. CDR1 is MRHNA, CDR2 SNTAGT, per germline. The CDR3 loop is CASSRQLGDEQFF. The CDR3 DNA reads TGTGCCAGCAGCCGACAGTTGGGGGATGAGCAGTTCTTC.